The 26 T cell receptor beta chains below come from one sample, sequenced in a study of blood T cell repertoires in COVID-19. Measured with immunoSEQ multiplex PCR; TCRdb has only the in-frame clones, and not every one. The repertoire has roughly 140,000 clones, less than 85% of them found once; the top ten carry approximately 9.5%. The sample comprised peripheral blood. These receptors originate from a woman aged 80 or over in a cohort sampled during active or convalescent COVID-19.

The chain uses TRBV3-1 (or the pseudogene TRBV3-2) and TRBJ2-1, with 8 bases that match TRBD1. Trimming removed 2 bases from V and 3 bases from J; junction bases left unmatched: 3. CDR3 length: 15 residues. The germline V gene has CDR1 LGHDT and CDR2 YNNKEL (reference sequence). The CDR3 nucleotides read TGTGCCAGCAGCCAAAACAGGGGGATCTACAATGAGCAGTTCTTC. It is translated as CASSQNRGIYNEQFF.

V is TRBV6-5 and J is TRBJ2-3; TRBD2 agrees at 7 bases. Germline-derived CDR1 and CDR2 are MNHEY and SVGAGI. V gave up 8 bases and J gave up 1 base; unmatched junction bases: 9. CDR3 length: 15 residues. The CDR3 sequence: CASFSGDPRTDTQYF. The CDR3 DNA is TGTGCCAGCTTCAGCGGGGATCCCCGCACAGATACGCAGTATTTT.

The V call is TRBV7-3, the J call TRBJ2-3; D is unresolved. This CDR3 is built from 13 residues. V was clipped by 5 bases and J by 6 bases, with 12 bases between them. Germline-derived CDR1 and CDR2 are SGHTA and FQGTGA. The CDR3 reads CASSLLVSDTQYF. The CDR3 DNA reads TGTGCCAGCAGCCTCCTAGTCTCGGATACGCAGTATTTT.

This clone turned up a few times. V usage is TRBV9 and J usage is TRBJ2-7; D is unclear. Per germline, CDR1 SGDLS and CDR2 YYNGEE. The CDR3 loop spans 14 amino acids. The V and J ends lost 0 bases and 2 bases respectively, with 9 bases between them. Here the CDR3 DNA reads TGTGCCAGCAGCGTAGACCTGGCCACCTACGAGCAGTACTTC. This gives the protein CASSVDLATYEQYF.

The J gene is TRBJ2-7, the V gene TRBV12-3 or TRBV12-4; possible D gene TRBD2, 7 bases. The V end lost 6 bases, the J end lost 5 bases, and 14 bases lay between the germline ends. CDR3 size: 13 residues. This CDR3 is CASSWGGDNEQYF. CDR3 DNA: TGTGCCAGCAGCTGGGGGGGGGACAACGAGCAGTACTTC.

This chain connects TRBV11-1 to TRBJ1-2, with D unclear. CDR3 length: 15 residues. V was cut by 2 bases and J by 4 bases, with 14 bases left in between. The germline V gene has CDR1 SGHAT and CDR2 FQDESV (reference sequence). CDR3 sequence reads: CASSLLTLNAYGYTF. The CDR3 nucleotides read TGTGCCAGCAGCTTACTTACATTGAACGCCTATGGCTACACCTTC. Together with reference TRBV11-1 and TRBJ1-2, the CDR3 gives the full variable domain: EAEVAQSPRYKITEKSQAVAFWCDPISGHATLYWYRQILGQGPELLVQFQDESVVDDSQLPKDRFSAERLKGVDSTLKIQPAELGDSAMYLCASSLLTLNAYGYTFGSGTRLTVV.

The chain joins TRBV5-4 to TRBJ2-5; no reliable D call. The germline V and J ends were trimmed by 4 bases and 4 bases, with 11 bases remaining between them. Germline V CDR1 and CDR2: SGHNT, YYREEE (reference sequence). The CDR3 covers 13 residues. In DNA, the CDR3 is TGTGCCAGCAGCAGCCCCCATCTAGAGACCCAGTACTTC. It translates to CASSSPHLETQYF.

CDR3 in amino acids: CASSLTPPVGGGGNTIYF. The CDR3 bases are TGTGCCAGCAGCTTAACCCCTCCTGTGGGGGGTGGCGGAAACACCATATATTTT. The V gene is TRBV7-6, the J gene TRBJ1-3; D may be TRBD1 (5 bases). There are 18 residues in the CDR3. With 2 bases removed from V and 4 bases from J, the gap between germline ends came to 21 bases. Per the germline V gene, CDR1 is SGHVS and CDR2 is FNYEAQ.

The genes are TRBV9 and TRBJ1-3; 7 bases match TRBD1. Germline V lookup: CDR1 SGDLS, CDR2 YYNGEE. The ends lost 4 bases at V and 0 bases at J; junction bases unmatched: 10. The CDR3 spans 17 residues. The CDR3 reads CASSPNSAGGSGNTIYF. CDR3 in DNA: TGTGCCAGCAGCCCAAATTCCGCAGGGGGCTCTGGAAACACCATATATTTT.

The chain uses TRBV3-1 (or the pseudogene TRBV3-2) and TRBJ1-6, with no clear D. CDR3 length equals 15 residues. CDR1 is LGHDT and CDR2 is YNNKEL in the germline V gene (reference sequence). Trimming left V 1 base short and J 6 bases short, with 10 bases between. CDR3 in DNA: TGTGCCAGCAGCCAAGTCCCCGGGGTTAATTCACCCCTCCACTTT. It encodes CASSQVPGVNSPLHF.

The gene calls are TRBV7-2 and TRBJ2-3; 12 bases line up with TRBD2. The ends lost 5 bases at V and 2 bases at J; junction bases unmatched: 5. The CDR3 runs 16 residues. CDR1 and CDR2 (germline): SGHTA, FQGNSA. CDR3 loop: CASSPSGGADTDTQYF. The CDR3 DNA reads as TGTGCCAGCAGCCCTAGCGGGGGGGCCGACACAGATACGCAGTATTTT.

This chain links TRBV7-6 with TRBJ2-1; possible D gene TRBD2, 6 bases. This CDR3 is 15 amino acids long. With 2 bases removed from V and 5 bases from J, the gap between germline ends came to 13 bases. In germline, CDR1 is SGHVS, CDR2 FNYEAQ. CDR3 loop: CASSLMWGGDNEQFF. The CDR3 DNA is TGTGCCAGCAGCTTAATGTGGGGCGGGGACAATGAGCAGTTCTTC. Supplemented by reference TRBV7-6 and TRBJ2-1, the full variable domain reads GAGVSQSPRYKVTKRGQDVALRCDPISGHVSLYWYRQALGQGPEFLTYFNYEAQQDKSGLPNDRFSAERPEGSISTLTIQRTEQRDSAMYRCASSLMWGGDNEQFFGPGTRLTVL.

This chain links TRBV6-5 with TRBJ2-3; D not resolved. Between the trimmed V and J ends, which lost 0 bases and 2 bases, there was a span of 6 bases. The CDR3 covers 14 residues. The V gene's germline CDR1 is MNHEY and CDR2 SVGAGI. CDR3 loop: CASSYSLSTDTQYF. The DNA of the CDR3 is TGTGCCAGCAGTTACTCTCTCTCCACAGATACGCAGTATTTT.

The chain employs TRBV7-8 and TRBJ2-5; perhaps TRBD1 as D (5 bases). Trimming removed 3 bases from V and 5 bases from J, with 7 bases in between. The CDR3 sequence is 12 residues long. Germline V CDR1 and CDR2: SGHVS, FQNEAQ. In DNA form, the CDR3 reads TGTGCCAGCAGCTTGGGGCGGGAGACCCAGTACTTC. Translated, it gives CASSLGRETQYF.

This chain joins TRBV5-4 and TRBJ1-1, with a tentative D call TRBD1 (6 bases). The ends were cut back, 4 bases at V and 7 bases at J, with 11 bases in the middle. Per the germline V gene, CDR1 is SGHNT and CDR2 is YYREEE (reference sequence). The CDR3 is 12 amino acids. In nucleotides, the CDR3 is TGTGCCAGCAGCCAGGACAGACGTGAAGCTTTCTTT. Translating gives CASSQDRREAFF.

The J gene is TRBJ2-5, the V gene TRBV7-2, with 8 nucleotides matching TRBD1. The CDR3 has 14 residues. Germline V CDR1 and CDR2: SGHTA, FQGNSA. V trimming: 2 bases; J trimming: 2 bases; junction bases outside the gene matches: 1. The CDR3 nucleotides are TGTGCCAGCAGCTTAAGGGACAGGCAAGAGACCCAGTACTTC. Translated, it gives CASSLRDRQETQYF. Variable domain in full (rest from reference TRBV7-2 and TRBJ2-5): GAGVSQSPSNKVTEKGKDVELRCDPISGHTALYWYRQSLGQGLEFLIYFQGNSAPDKSGLPSDRFSAERTGGSVSTLTIQRTQQEDSAVYLCASSLRDRQETQYFGPGTRLLVL.

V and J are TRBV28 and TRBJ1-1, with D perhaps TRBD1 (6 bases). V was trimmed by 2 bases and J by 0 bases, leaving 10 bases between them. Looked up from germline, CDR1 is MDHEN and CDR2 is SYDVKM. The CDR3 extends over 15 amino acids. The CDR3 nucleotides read TGTGCCAGCAGTTTACCAGGGGCTATGAACACTGAAGCTTTCTTT. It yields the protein CASSLPGAMNTEAFF.

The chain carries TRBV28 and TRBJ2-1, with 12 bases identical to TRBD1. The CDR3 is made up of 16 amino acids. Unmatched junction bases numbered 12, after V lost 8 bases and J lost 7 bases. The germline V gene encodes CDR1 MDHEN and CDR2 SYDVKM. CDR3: CASSLAGQGARNEQFF. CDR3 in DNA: TGTGCCAGCTCACTGGCGGGACAGGGGGCGCGGAATGAGCAGTTCTTC.

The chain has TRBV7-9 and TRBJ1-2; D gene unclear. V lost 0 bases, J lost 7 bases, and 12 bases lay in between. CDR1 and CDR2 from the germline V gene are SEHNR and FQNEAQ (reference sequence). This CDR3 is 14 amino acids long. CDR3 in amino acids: CASSLAAEVSGYTF. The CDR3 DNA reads TGTGCCAGCAGCTTAGCGGCCGAGGTTTCTGGCTACACCTTC.

The CDR3 protein is CASSTPGRVYEQFF. The CDR3 bases are TGTGCCAGTAGTACCCCTGGCAGGGTCTATGAGCAGTTCTTC. The chain combines TRBV19 with TRBJ2-1; TRBD1 might be the D (5 bases). Trimming took 4 bases from V and 8 from J, leaving 15 bases between them. The CDR3 is 14 residues long. Per germline, CDR1 LNHDA and CDR2 SQIVND (reference sequence).

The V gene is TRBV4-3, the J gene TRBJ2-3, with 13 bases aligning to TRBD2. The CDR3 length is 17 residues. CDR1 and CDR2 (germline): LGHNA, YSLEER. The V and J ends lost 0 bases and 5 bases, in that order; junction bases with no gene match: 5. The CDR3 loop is CASSQDYWTSGGDTQYF. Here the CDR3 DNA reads TGCGCCAGCAGCCAAGATTATTGGACTAGCGGGGGAGATACGCAGTATTTT.

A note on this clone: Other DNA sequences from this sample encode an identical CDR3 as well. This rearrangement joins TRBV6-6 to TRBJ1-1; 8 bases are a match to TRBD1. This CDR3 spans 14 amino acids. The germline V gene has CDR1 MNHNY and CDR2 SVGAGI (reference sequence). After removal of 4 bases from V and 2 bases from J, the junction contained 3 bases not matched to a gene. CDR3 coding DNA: TGTGCCAGCAGTTCGACAGGGGTCAACACTGAAGCTTTCTTT. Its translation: CASSSTGVNTEAFF.

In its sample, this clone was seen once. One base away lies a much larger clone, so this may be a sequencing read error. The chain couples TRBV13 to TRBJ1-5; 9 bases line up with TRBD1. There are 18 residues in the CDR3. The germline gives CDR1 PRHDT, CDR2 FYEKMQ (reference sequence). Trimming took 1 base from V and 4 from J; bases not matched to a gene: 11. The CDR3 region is CASSLAGDRVSRNQPQHF. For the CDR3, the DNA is TGTGCCAGCAGCTTAGCGGGGGACAGGGTTAGTCGAAATCAGCCCCAGCATTTT.

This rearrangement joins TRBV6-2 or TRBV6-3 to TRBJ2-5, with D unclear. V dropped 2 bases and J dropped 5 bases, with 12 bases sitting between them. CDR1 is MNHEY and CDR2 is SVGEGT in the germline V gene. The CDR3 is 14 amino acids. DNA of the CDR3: TGTGCCAGCAGTTACGGGTCAGGAAGGGAGACCCAGTACTTC. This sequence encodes CASSYGSGRETQYF.

The DNA of the CDR3 is TGTGCCTGGAGTGTATTCACTAGCACAGATACGCAGTATTTT. Translating gives CAWSVFTSTDTQYF. The chain carries TRBV30 and TRBJ2-3; the D is unclear. CDR1 GTSNPN and CDR2 SVGIG come from the germline V gene (reference sequence). The V and J ends lost 0 bases and 0 bases respectively, with 7 bases between them. The CDR3 length is 14 residues.

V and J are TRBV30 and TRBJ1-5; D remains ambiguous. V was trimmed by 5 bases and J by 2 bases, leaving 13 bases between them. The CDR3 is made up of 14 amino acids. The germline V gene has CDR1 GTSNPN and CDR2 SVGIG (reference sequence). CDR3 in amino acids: CAWGSGMGNQPQHF. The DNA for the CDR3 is TGTGCCTGGGGGTCGGGGATGGGCAATCAGCCCCAGCATTTT.